The source of this TCR beta chain is a study of T-cell memory formation after mild COVID-19. Study at large: The TCR clusters were mostly specific to one donor. Study-wide points: Memory from before infection featured some responding clones, which suggests cross-reactive memory joined. Clones contracting day 15 to 85 were balanced CD4/CD8; later expanders leaned CD4+.

The TCR alpha and TCR beta cDNA libraries, bearing sample barcodes and UMIs, were generated by 5'RACE using constant-segment primers. One entry per CDR3 protein, called by TCRdb with MiXCR from the 5' RACE reads. The profile covers around 210,000 distinct CDR3 sequences, with around 9.1% appearing a single time and roughly 4% taken by the ten largest. This clonotype was seen only a few times. Its antigen is currently unknown. In germline, CDR1 is SQVTM, CDR2 ANQGSEA. The trim removed 5 bases at V and 4 bases at J, leaving 3 bases unmatched. CDR3 length: 12 amino acids. This receptor was obtained from a man between 18 and 29 years old who had mild COVID-19 (a few samples of this study predate the infection). Cell type and time point are not known. The V gene is TRBV29-1, the J gene TRBJ1-2; 8 positions agree with TRBD1. Sequencing was carried out using PBMCs or a T cell subset sorted from them (not recorded which). The CDR3 is CSVHTGGYGYTF. In nucleotides, the CDR3 is TGCAGCGTTCATACAGGGGGCTATGGCTACACCTTC.